A single sample gave rise to the 17 T cell receptor beta chains below, sequenced in a study of blood T cells in healthy people across ages. The authors ran a second PCR of roughly 6 to 12 cycles using a sample-barcoded 5' primer and a J-beta primer mix. TCRdb ran MiXCR on the 5' RACE reads and lists one entry per CDR3 protein. The sample yields 270,000 or so distinct CDR3 sequences, 25% to 30% seen once. The sample was blood. All receptors derive from an older woman in good health.

This chain connects TRBV7-2 to TRBJ2-1; 11 bases are shared with TRBD2. Germline assignment: CDR1 SGHTA and CDR2 FQGNSA. Trimming removed 4 bases from V and 3 bases from J; junction bases left unmatched: 5. The CDR3 has 16 amino acids. This chain's CDR3 is CASSSPTSGSYNEQFF. In nucleotides, the CDR3 is TGTGCCAGCAGCTCGCCAACTAGCGGGAGCTACAATGAGCAGTTCTTC.

The genes are TRBV6-5 and TRBJ2-4; possible D gene TRBD1, 5 bases. V lost 4 bases and J lost 6, with 10 bases in between. This CDR3 has 13 residues. Germline values: CDR1 MNHEY, CDR2 SVGAGI. CDR3 amino acids: CASSSGNRNIQYF. Here the CDR3 DNA reads TGTGCCAGCAGTTCAGGGAACAGAAACATTCAGTACTTC.

This chain joins TRBV20-1 and TRBJ1-4; possible D gene TRBD1, 6 bases. From germline, CDR1 is DFQATT and CDR2 SNEGSKA (reference sequence). The ends were cut back, 2 bases at V and 5 bases at J, with 15 bases in the middle. CDR3 size: 15 residues. The CDR3 nucleotides read TGCAGTGCTAGAAATGGCAGGACAGTAAATGAAAAACTGTTTTTT. The encoded protein is CSARNGRTVNEKLFF.

V and J are TRBV28 and TRBJ2-5; 9 nucleotides match TRBD2. The J call may not be correct, given that the DNA end is closer to TRBJ2-1. There are 14 residues in the CDR3. CDR1 and CDR2 from the germline V gene are MDHEN and SYDVKM. CDR3 region: CASSSRLAGAEQFF. The DNA of the CDR3 is TGTGCCAGCAGTTCCCGATTAGCGGGAGCTGAGCAGTTCTTC.

There are a few counts of this clonotype. The V call is TRBV12-3 or TRBV12-4, the J call TRBJ2-5; TRBD1 might be the D (6 bases). The J call may be mistaken, given a closer DNA end match to TRBJ2-7. This CDR3 has 14 amino acids. DNA for the CDR3: TGTGCCAGCAGACCCCAGGACAGAGCCTACGAGCAGTACTTC. Protein product: CASRPQDRAYEQYF.

The J gene is TRBJ1-5, the V gene TRBV6-1; 9 bases line up with TRBD1. Germline CDR1 is MNHNS and CDR2 is SASEGT. Unmatched junction bases numbered 16, after V lost 4 bases and J lost 3 bases. The CDR3 totals 19 residues. The DNA of the CDR3 is TGTGCCAGCAGTGTATTTTCCGGGACAGGGACGAGGGTCAATCAGCCCCAGCATTTT. This sequence encodes CASSVFSGTGTRVNQPQHF.

This clonotype appeared a few times. The genes are TRBV28 and TRBJ2-1; 14 positions agree with TRBD2. Germline V gene data show CDR1 as MDHEN and CDR2 as SYDVKM. Trimming removed 3 bases from V and 0 bases from J; junction bases left unmatched: 7. The CDR3 has 19 residues. CDR3 DNA sequence: TGTGCCAGCAGTTTCCTGGGACTAGCGGGAGTCCTCTCCTACAATGAGCAGTTCTTC. Translation: CASSFLGLAGVLSYNEQFF. Using reference TRBV28 and TRBJ2-1 for the parts outside the CDR3, the full variable domain is DVKVTQSSRYLVKRTGEKVFLECVQDMDHENMFWYRQDPGLGLRLIYFSYDVKMKEKGDIPEGYSVSREKKERFSLILESASTNQTSMYLCASSFLGLAGVLSYNEQFFGPGTRLTVL.

The chain couples TRBV9 to TRBJ2-5, with D perhaps matching TRBD2 (6 bases). Matching the DNA end better, TRBJ2-7 makes the J call doubtful. The CDR3 is 14 residues long. Germline V gene lookup returns CDR1 SGDLS and CDR2 YYNGEE. As DNA, the CDR3 is TGTGCCAGCAGAGGCAGGGAGGTAGTCTACGAGCAGTACGTC. It translates to CASRGREVVYEQYV.

The table lists this clonotype with a few counts. The chain's CDR3 is CASSSTTAEKLFF. CDR3 in DNA: TGTGCCAGCTCATCGACGACAGCTGAAAAACTGTTTTTT. The chain recombines TRBV18 with TRBJ1-4, with D possibly being TRBD1 (5 bases). V shed 5 bases and J shed 7 bases, with 11 bases lying between them. Germline CDR1 is KGHSH and CDR2 is LQKENI. The CDR3 is 13 residues long. The variable domain in full, completed from reference TRBV18 and TRBJ1-4, reads NAGVMQNPRHLVRRRGQEARLRCSPMKGHSHVYWYRQLPEEGLKFMVYLQKENIIDESGMPKERFSAEFPKEGPSILRIQQVVRGDSAAYFCASSSTTAEKLFFGSGTQLSVL.

The chain has TRBV20-1 and TRBJ2-5, with a weak D call TRBD1 (5 bases). This CDR3 region has 12 residues. V was shortened by 6 bases and J by 7 bases, with 15 bases between the two germline ends. Germline CDR1 and CDR2: DFQATT and SNEGSKA (reference sequence). The CDR3 DNA reads as TGCAGTGCACCCCGTGGGGCTCGGACCCAGTACTTC. Translated, it gives CSAPRGARTQYF.

This clonotype appeared many times. The rearrangement joins TRBV18 to TRBJ2-5, with D uncertain. The V gene lost 6 bases and the J gene lost 2 bases, with 10 bases spanning the gap. The CDR3 runs 13 residues. Germline V gene sequence: CDR1 KGHSH, CDR2 LQKENI. The CDR3 DNA reads TGTGCCAGCTCTCGGACCGATCAAGAGACCCAGTACTTC. It yields the protein CASSRTDQETQYF.

In this sample, this clonotype turned up many times. CDR3 DNA sequence: TGCAGCGTTGTCGGACAATCGGCAGATACGCAGTATTTT. Translating it yields CSVVGQSADTQYF. J is TRBJ2-3 and V is TRBV29-1, with D tentatively TRBD1 (5 bases). Germline values: CDR1 SQVTM, CDR2 ANQGSEA. Trimming stripped 4 bases from V and 4 bases from J, with 12 bases between. The CDR3 extends over 13 amino acids.

This clonotype was recorded a few times. The rearrangement uses TRBV20-1 and TRBJ2-2; 7 bases agree with TRBD2. Germline trimming cut 0 bases from V and 1 base from J; bases unmatched to any gene: 5. The CDR3 runs to 16 residues. Germline CDR1 and CDR2: DFQATT and SNEGSKA (reference sequence). The chain's CDR3 is CSARDSGGGNTGELFF. The CDR3 DNA reads TGCAGTGCTAGAGATTCGGGCGGGGGGAACACCGGGGAGCTGTTTTTT.

J is TRBJ2-7 and V is TRBV10-3; 8 bases are a match to TRBD1. Germline V gene lookup returns CDR1 ENHRY and CDR2 SYGVKD. CDR3 size: 15 residues. The trim removed 4 bases at V and 4 bases at J, leaving 9 bases unmatched. The CDR3: CAISGDNRGKYEQYF. The CDR3 DNA follows: TGTGCCATCAGTGGGGATAACAGGGGGAAATACGAGCAGTACTTC.

The chain has TRBV20-1 and TRBJ2-3, with 8 bases fitting TRBD2. This CDR3 region has 13 residues. Germline lookup yields CDR1 DFQATT and CDR2 SNEGSKA (reference sequence). The junction had 2 bases not matched to a gene; V was cut back by 6 bases and J by 0 bases. This chain's CDR3 is CSAPSGSTDTQYF. CDR3 coding DNA: TGCAGTGCCCCTAGCGGGAGCACAGATACGCAGTATTTT.

This clonotype turned up a few times. V usage is TRBV2 and J usage is TRBJ2-1, with 13 bases matching TRBD2. CDR3 length: 15 amino acids. The ends lost 6 bases at V and 5 bases at J; junction bases unmatched: 4. Looked up from germline, CDR1 is SNHLY and CDR2 is FYNNEI. The CDR3, as DNA: TGTGCCAGCAGCGGGACTAGCGGGATAGACAATGAGCAGTTCTTC. Protein product: CASSGTSGIDNEQFF.

This clonotype was found many times. V gene TRBV29-1 combines with J gene TRBJ2-5, with TRBD1 matching 7 bases. With 7 bases clipped from V and 6 bases from J, the junction kept 14 bases outside the gene matches. The CDR3 sequence is 14 residues long. Germline loops: CDR1 SQVTM, CDR2 ANQGSEA. In DNA, the CDR3 is TGCAGCGCCCCTAAAGGGGGCGTGAGAAAGACCCAGTACTTC. Its protein is CSAPKGGVRKTQYF.